The text below deals with one T cell receptor (beta chain). Its antigen is unidentified. These data belong to a study of T cell responses to AZD1222 COVID-19 vaccine. Notes on the study in general: White British donors predominated, females outnumbered males, and clonal diversity was possibly underestimated. Unmutated variant regions reportedly attract nearly half of all spike-specific TCRs.

Some clones are missing from TCRdb's copy, which holds only in-frame ones; the method was immunoSEQ multiplex PCR. The sample lists approximately 100,000 clones; 90% to 95% were seen once. The ends were cut back, 6 bases at V and 6 bases at J, with 14 bases in the middle. This CDR3 has 13 residues. Germline CDR1 is SNHLY and CDR2 is FYNNEI. The clonotype comes from an adult in good health. This chain connects TRBV2 to TRBJ1-2; possibly TRBD1 for D (6 bases). The sample was peripheral blood, taken on day 0 of AZD1222 vaccination. The CDR3 region is CASRGQAGDGYTF. The CDR3 coding sequence is TGTGCCAGCAGGGGACAAGCTGGAGATGGCTACACCTTC.